The T cell receptor beta chain under discussion was sequenced for a study of T cell responses to AZD1222 COVID-19 vaccine. Germline V gene data show CDR1 as LNHDA and CDR2 as SQIVND (reference sequence). Trimming took 4 bases from V and 5 from J; bases not matched to a gene: 8. This CDR3 has 16 residues. As concerns this clone: The antigen is unknown.

Points from the study as a whole: There were repertoire samples only from the period after the peak T cell response. Targets within unmutated variant regions were reportedly found for nearly half of spike-specific TCRs. Clonal diversity may have been underestimated, and the donors were mostly white British, with more females than males.

Using immunoSEQ multiplex PCR, the repertoire was profiled, and TCRdb retains in-frame clones only, with some absent. The table shows 120,000 or so clones, with 65% to 90% occurring only once. This chain joins TRBV19 and TRBJ2-1; 10 nucleotides match TRBD2. The TCR comes from an adult in good health. Here the sequenced sample was peripheral blood, taken on day 0 of AZD1222 vaccination. CDR3 in DNA: TGTGCCAGTAGTAAGACTAGCGGGCCCCCCAACAATGAGCAGTTCTTC. Its protein product is CASSKTSGPPNNEQFF.